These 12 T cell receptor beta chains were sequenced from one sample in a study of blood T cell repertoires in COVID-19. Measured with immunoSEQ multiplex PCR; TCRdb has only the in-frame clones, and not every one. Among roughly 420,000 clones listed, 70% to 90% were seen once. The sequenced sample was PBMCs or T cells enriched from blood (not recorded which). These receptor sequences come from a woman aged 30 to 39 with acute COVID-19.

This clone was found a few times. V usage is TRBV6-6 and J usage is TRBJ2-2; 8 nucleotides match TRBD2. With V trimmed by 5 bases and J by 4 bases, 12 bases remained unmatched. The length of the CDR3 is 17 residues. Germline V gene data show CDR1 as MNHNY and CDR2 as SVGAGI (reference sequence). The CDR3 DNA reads TGTGCCAGCAGTCCGCGGGGCGGGGGGCTGGGCACCGGGGAGCTGTTTTTT. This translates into CASSPRGGGLGTGELFF.

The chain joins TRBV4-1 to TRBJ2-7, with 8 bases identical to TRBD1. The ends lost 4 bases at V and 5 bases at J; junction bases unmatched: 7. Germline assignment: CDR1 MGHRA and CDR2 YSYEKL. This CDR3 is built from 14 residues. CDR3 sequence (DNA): TGCGCCAGCAGCCGAGGGACAGGTCTGAACGAGCAGTACTTC. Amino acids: CASSRGTGLNEQYF.

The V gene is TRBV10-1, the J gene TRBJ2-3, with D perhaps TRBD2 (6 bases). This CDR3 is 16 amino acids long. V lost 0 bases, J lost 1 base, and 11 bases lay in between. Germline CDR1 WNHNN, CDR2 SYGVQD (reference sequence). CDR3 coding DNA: TGCGCCAGCAGTGAGTCTCGGGGAGGCGGCACAGATACGCAGTATTTT. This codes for CASSESRGGGTDTQYF.

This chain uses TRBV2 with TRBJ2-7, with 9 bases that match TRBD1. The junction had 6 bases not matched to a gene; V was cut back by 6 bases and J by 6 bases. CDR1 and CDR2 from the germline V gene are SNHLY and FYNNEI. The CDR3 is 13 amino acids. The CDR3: CASRRQGGAEQYF. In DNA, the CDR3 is TGTGCCAGCAGACGACAGGGGGGAGCCGAGCAGTACTTC.

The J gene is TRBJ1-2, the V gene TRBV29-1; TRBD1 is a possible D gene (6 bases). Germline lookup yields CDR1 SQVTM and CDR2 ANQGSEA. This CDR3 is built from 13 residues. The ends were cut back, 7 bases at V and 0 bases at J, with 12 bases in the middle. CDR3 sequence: CSGRGGANYGYTF. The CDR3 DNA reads TGCAGCGGCCGAGGGGGAGCTAACTATGGCTACACCTTC. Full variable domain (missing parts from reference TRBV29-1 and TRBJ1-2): SAVISQKPSRDICQRGTSLTIQCQVDSQVTMMFWYRQQPGQSLTLIATANQGSEATYESGFVIDKFPISRPNLTFSTLTVSNMSPEDSSIYLCSGRGGANYGYTFGSGTRLTVV.

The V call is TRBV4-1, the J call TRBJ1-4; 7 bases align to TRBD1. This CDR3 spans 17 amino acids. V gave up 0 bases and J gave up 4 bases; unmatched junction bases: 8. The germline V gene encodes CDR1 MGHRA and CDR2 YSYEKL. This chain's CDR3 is CASSQEPLTGRNEKLFF. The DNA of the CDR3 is TGCGCCAGCAGCCAAGAGCCGTTGACAGGGCGTAATGAAAAACTGTTTTTT.

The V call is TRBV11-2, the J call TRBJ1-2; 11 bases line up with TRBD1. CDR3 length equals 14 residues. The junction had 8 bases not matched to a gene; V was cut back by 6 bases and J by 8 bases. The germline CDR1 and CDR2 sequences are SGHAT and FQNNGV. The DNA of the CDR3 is TGTGCCAGCAGTCGGACAGGGGGCGCGTCCGGCTACACCTTC. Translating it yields CASSRTGGASGYTF.

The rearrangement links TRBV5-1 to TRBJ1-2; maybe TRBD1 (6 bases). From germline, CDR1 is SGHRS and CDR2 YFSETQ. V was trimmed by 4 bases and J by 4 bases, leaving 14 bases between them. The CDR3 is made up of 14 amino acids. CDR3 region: CASSLEGQIYGYTF. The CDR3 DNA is TGCGCCAGCAGCCTTGAGGGACAAATCTATGGCTACACCTTC.

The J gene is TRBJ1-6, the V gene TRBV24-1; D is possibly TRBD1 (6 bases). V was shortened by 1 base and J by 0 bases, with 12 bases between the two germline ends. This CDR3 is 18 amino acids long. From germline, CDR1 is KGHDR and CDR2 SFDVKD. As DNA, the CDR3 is TGTGCCACCAGTGATTTAACAGAGGACAGCTCCTATAATTCACCCCTCCACTTT. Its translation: CATSDLTEDSSYNSPLHF.

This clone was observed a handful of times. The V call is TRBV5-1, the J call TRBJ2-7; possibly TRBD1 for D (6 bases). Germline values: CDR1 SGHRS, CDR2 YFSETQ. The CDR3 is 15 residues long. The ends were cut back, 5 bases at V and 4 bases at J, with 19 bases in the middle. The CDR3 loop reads CASSFMGAQVYEQYF. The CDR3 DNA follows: TGCGCCAGCAGTTTTATGGGGGCCCAGGTTTACGAGCAGTACTTC. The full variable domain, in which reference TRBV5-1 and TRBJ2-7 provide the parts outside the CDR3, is KAGVTQTPRYLIKTRGQQVTLSCSPISGHRSVSWYQQTPGQGLQFLFEYFSETQRNKGNFPGRFSGRQFSNSRSEMNVSTLELGDSALYLCASSFMGAQVYEQYFGPGTRLTVT.

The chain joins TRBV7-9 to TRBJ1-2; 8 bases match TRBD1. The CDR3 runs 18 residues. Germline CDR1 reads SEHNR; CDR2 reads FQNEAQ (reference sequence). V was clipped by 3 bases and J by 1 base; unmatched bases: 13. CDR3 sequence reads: CASSFPGTGLSFNYGYTF. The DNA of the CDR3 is TGTGCCAGCAGCTTCCCCGGGACAGGCCTCTCCTTTAACTATGGCTACACCTTC.

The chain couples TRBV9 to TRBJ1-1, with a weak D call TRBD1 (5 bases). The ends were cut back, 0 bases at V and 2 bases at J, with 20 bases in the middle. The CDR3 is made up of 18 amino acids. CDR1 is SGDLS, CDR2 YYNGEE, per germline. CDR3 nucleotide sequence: TGTGCCAGCAGCGTAGAGGTCGGGGTGGGGGGTCGAAACACTGAAGCTTTCTTT. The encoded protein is CASSVEVGVGGRNTEAFF.